Listed below are T cell receptor beta chains from one sample, sequenced in a study of T cells after yellow fever vaccination. TCRdb independently ran MiXCR on the 5' RACE reads; one entry per CDR3 protein. The table has some 160,000 distinct CDR3 sequences, around 9.7% seen once. This material consisted of CD8+ T cells sorted from PBMCs, taken 45 days after the yellow fever booster vaccination. The receptor set was obtained from a man aged 18 to 35 who received the YFV17D yellow fever vaccine. Both conserved end residues are part of each CDR3. The D gene is left open where the match is weak. Where a row states a size, it is once, few, many or the class of an expanded clone; other rows omit it.

clone_size: few; j_call: TRBJ1-1; v_call: TRBV9; cdr3_length: 13; d_call: .; cdr3_aa: CASSVEGGFEAFF; cdr3_nt: TGTGCCAGCAGCGTAGAAGGGGGGTTTGAAGCTTTCTTT
clone_size: .; j_call: TRBJ1-1; v_call: TRBV5-1; cdr3_length: 14; d_call: .; cdr3_aa: CASSPGRMNTEAFF; cdr3_nt: TGCGCCAGCAGCCCAGGCCGGATGAACACTGAAGCTTTCTTT
clone_size: few; j_call: TRBJ2-4; v_call: TRBV12-3/TRBV12-4; cdr3_length: 15; d_call: .; cdr3_aa: CASSAPFDNKNIQYF; cdr3_nt: TGTGCCAGCAGCGCCCCCTTTGACAATAAAAACATTCAGTACTTC
clone_size: few; j_call: TRBJ2-2; v_call: TRBV5-1; cdr3_length: 11; d_call: .; cdr3_aa: CASRFSGELFF; cdr3_nt: TGCGCCAGCAGGTTTTCCGGGGAGCTGTTTTTT
clone_size: .; j_call: TRBJ2-1; v_call: TRBV12-3/TRBV12-4; cdr3_length: 15; d_call: TRBD2; cdr3_aa: CASTGGQVRYNEQFF; cdr3_nt: TGTGCCAGCACGGGAGGGCAGGTCCGCTACAATGAGCAGTTCTTC
clone_size: many; j_call: TRBJ2-1; v_call: TRBV6-2/TRBV6-3; cdr3_length: 16; d_call: TRBD1; cdr3_aa: CASSPLRDRVDNEQFF; cdr3_nt: TGTGCCAGCAGTCCCCTCCGGGACAGGGTGGACAATGAGCAGTTCTTC
clone_size: many; j_call: TRBJ2-3; v_call: TRBV4-3; cdr3_length: 17; d_call: .; cdr3_aa: CASSQGWGTRTTDTQYF; cdr3_nt: TGCGCCAGCAGCCAGGGGTGGGGTACCCGGACGACAGATACGCAGTATTTT
clone_size: .; j_call: TRBJ2-1; v_call: TRBV6-2/TRBV6-3; cdr3_length: 15; d_call: TRBD1; cdr3_aa: CASRDDRGFYNEQFF; cdr3_nt: TGTGCCAGCAGGGATGACAGGGGATTTTACAATGAGCAGTTCTTC
clone_size: many; j_call: TRBJ1-4; v_call: TRBV20-1; cdr3_length: 15; d_call: .; cdr3_aa: CSAPIRGSEDEKLFF; cdr3_nt: TGCAGTGCCCCAATACGGGGGTCGGAAGATGAAAAACTGTTTTTT
clone_size: few; j_call: TRBJ2-1; v_call: TRBV2; cdr3_length: 13; d_call: .; cdr3_aa: CAAGGTDHNEQFF; cdr3_nt: TGTGCCGCCGGCGGGACAGATCACAATGAGCAGTTCTTC
clone_size: .; j_call: TRBJ1-1; v_call: TRBV18; cdr3_length: 14; d_call: TRBD1; cdr3_aa: CASSPPGGSTEAFF; cdr3_nt: TGTGCCAGCTCCCCCCCAGGGGGAAGCACTGAAGCTTTCTTT
clone_size: few; j_call: TRBJ2-3; v_call: TRBV7-3; cdr3_length: 15; d_call: TRBD2; cdr3_aa: CASSLDGTSGDTQYF; cdr3_nt: TGTGCCAGCAGCTTAGACGGGACTAGCGGGGATACGCAGTATTTT
clone_size: few; j_call: TRBJ1-2; v_call: TRBV2; cdr3_length: 12; d_call: .; cdr3_aa: CANGTRGYGYTF; cdr3_nt: TGTGCCAACGGGACACGGGGCTATGGCTACACCTTC
clone_size: .; j_call: TRBJ2-7; v_call: TRBV9; cdr3_length: 13; d_call: .; cdr3_aa: CASSADDHYEQYF; cdr3_nt: TGTGCCAGCAGCGCGGACGATCACTACGAGCAGTACTTC
clone_size: many; j_call: TRBJ2-7; v_call: TRBV7-9; cdr3_length: 14; d_call: .; cdr3_aa: CASSFSGRDGEQYF; cdr3_nt: TGTGCCAGCAGCTTTAGTGGACGGGACGGCGAGCAGTACTTC
clone_size: few; j_call: TRBJ2-1; v_call: TRBV12-3/TRBV12-4; cdr3_length: 12; d_call: TRBD2; cdr3_aa: CASSPTSGGGFF; cdr3_nt: TGTGCCAGCAGTCCGACTAGCGGGGGAGGTTTCTTC
clone_size: few; j_call: TRBJ2-2; v_call: TRBV29-1; cdr3_length: 15; d_call: .; cdr3_aa: CSGWGSTTNTGELFF; cdr3_nt: TGCAGCGGTTGGGGTTCGACCACGAACACCGGGGAGCTGTTTTTT
clone_size: few; j_call: TRBJ2-3; v_call: TRBV7-3; cdr3_length: 16; d_call: .; cdr3_aa: CASSPLTVTSTDTQYF; cdr3_nt: TGTGCCAGCAGCCCTTTGACAGTTACTAGCACAGATACGCAGTATTTT
clone_size: many; j_call: TRBJ2-3; v_call: TRBV6-5; cdr3_length: 15; d_call: TRBD2; cdr3_aa: CASSQLAGGTDTQYF; cdr3_nt: TGTGCCAGCAGCCAACTAGCGGGAGGGACAGATACGCAGTATTTT
clone_size: .; j_call: TRBJ2-6; v_call: TRBV12-3/TRBV12-4; cdr3_length: 14; d_call: .; cdr3_aa: CASSSDSGANVLTF; cdr3_nt: TGTGCCAGCAGTTCTGACTCTGGGGCCAACGTCCTGACTTTC
clone_size: .; j_call: TRBJ1-4; v_call: TRBV5-1; cdr3_length: 13; d_call: .; cdr3_aa: CASSTVSREKLFF; cdr3_nt: TGCGCCAGCAGCACCGTATCCAGGGAAAAACTGTTTTTT
clone_size: few; j_call: TRBJ2-2; v_call: TRBV2; cdr3_length: 16; d_call: .; cdr3_aa: CASSYDGGTGTGELFF; cdr3_nt: TGTGCCAGCAGTTACGACGGAGGGACGGGGACCGGGGAGCTGTTTTTT
clone_size: .; j_call: TRBJ2-2; v_call: TRBV6-5; cdr3_length: 16; d_call: .; cdr3_aa: CASSYFPGEEAGELFF; cdr3_nt: TGTGCCAGCAGTTACTTTCCAGGGGAAGAAGCCGGGGAGCTGTTTTTT
clone_size: .; j_call: TRBJ2-1; v_call: TRBV7-2; cdr3_length: 17; d_call: TRBD2; cdr3_aa: CASSLEVVLAGGHEQFF; cdr3_nt: TGTGCCAGCAGCTTAGAAGTGGTCCTAGCGGGGGGTCATGAGCAGTTCTTC
clone_size: .; j_call: TRBJ1-2; v_call: TRBV5-1; cdr3_length: 13; d_call: .; cdr3_aa: CASSFIAYYGYTF; cdr3_nt: TGCGCCAGCAGCTTTATCGCGTACTATGGCTACACCTTC
clone_size: .; j_call: TRBJ1-1; v_call: TRBV4-1; cdr3_length: 15; d_call: TRBD1; cdr3_aa: CASSQEVGNRGEAFF; cdr3_nt: TGCGCCAGCAGCCAAGAAGTAGGGAACAGGGGGGAAGCTTTCTTT
clone_size: many; j_call: TRBJ2-2; v_call: TRBV20-1; cdr3_length: 15; d_call: TRBD1; cdr3_aa: CSAGRDRVHTGELFF; cdr3_nt: TGCAGTGCTGGCCGGGACAGGGTTCATACCGGGGAGCTGTTTTTT
clone_size: once; j_call: TRBJ2-2; v_call: TRBV19; cdr3_length: 13; d_call: .; cdr3_aa: CASSMAGTGELFF; cdr3_nt: TGTGCCAGTAGTATGGCGGGCACCGGGGAGCTGTTTTTT
clone_size: .; j_call: TRBJ2-3; v_call: TRBV5-1; cdr3_length: 17; d_call: TRBD2; cdr3_aa: CASSLPTSGGLRDTQYF; cdr3_nt: TGCGCCAGCAGCCTACCCACTAGCGGGGGGCTCAGAGATACGCAGTATTTT
clone_size: few; j_call: TRBJ2-5; v_call: TRBV5-4; cdr3_length: 13; d_call: TRBD2; cdr3_aa: CASSTTSGETQYF; cdr3_nt: TGTGCCAGCAGCACTACTAGCGGAGAGACCCAGTACTTC
clone_size: many; j_call: TRBJ1-6; v_call: TRBV5-1; cdr3_length: 15; d_call: TRBD1; cdr3_aa: CASSKGTGWNSPLHF; cdr3_nt: TGCGCCAGCAGCAAAGGGACAGGGTGGAATTCACCCCTCCACTTT
clone_size: few; j_call: TRBJ1-1; v_call: TRBV7-9; cdr3_length: 13; d_call: .; cdr3_aa: CASSGLPNTEAFF; cdr3_nt: TGTGCCAGCAGCGGACTCCCGAACACTGAAGCTTTCTTT
clone_size: .; j_call: TRBJ2-1; v_call: TRBV7-9; cdr3_length: 14; d_call: .; cdr3_aa: CASTVGGLDNEQFF; cdr3_nt: TGTGCCAGCACCGTCGGGGGTCTTGACAATGAGCAGTTCTTC
clone_size: many; j_call: TRBJ2-7; v_call: TRBV12-3/TRBV12-4; cdr3_length: 13; d_call: TRBD2; cdr3_aa: CASSPGTSYEQYF; cdr3_nt: TGTGCCAGCAGCCCCGGGACTAGCTACGAGCAGTACTTC
clone_size: few; j_call: TRBJ1-2; v_call: TRBV5-6; cdr3_length: 16; d_call: TRBD1; cdr3_aa: CASSTGDRGRFYGYTF; cdr3_nt: TGTGCCAGCAGTACCGGCGACAGGGGGCGTTTCTATGGCTACACCTTC
clone_size: many; j_call: TRBJ2-5; v_call: TRBV7-6; cdr3_length: 16; d_call: TRBD2; cdr3_aa: CASSLEVAGVQETQYF; cdr3_nt: TGTGCCAGCAGCTTAGAAGTAGCGGGGGTCCAAGAGACCCAGTACTTC
clone_size: few; j_call: TRBJ2-5; v_call: TRBV6-5; cdr3_length: 15; d_call: .; cdr3_aa: CASSRNREVGETQYF; cdr3_nt: TGTGCCAGCAGCCGCAACAGGGAGGTCGGGGAGACCCAGTACTTC
clone_size: many; j_call: TRBJ2-1; v_call: TRBV27; cdr3_length: 12; d_call: .; cdr3_aa: CASSSADDEQFF; cdr3_nt: TGTGCCAGCAGTTCTGCGGACGATGAGCAGTTCTTC
clone_size: few; j_call: TRBJ1-4; v_call: TRBV10-3; cdr3_length: 14; d_call: .; cdr3_aa: CAISESMAEEELFF; cdr3_nt: TGTGCCATCAGTGAGTCGATGGCAGAGGAGGAACTGTTTTTT
clone_size: few; j_call: TRBJ2-1; v_call: TRBV6-2/TRBV6-3; cdr3_length: 13; d_call: TRBD2; cdr3_aa: CATTSGPYNEQFF; cdr3_nt: TGTGCCACCACTAGCGGGCCTTACAATGAGCAGTTCTTC
clone_size: few; j_call: TRBJ2-1; v_call: TRBV7-9; cdr3_length: 15; d_call: .; cdr3_aa: CASSKDPGTYNEQFF; cdr3_nt: TGTGCCAGCAGCAAAGATCCGGGGACCTACAATGAGCAGTTCTTC
clone_size: .; j_call: TRBJ2-3; v_call: TRBV7-6; cdr3_length: 13; d_call: .; cdr3_aa: CASSFERADTQYF; cdr3_nt: TGTGCCAGCAGCTTTGAACGGGCAGATACGCAGTATTTT
clone_size: few; j_call: TRBJ2-3; v_call: TRBV6-5; cdr3_length: 11; d_call: .; cdr3_aa: CARSTQSGQYF; cdr3_nt: TGTGCCAGATCCACTCAATCGGGGCAGTATTTT
clone_size: .; j_call: TRBJ2-1; v_call: TRBV5-4; cdr3_length: 13; d_call: .; cdr3_aa: CASSLSVENEQFF; cdr3_nt: TGTGCCAGCAGCTTATCGGTTGAGAATGAGCAGTTCTTC
clone_size: few; j_call: TRBJ1-5; v_call: TRBV27; cdr3_length: 16; d_call: .; cdr3_aa: CASSLQGIRSNQPQHF; cdr3_nt: TGTGCCAGCAGTTTGCAGGGAATACGGAGCAATCAGCCCCAGCATTTT
clone_size: .; j_call: TRBJ2-1; v_call: TRBV5-6; cdr3_length: 14; d_call: TRBD2; cdr3_aa: CASSLGLAVNEQFF; cdr3_nt: TGTGCCAGCAGCTTGGGACTAGCAGTCAATGAGCAGTTCTTC
clone_size: .; j_call: TRBJ2-3; v_call: TRBV7-9; cdr3_length: 11; d_call: .; cdr3_aa: CASSSMDTQYF; cdr3_nt: TGTGCCAGCAGCTCGATGGATACGCAGTATTTT
clone_size: few; j_call: TRBJ2-2; v_call: TRBV4-1; cdr3_length: 18; d_call: .; cdr3_aa: CASSQEPSEQGYTGELFF; cdr3_nt: TGCGCCAGCAGCCAAGAGCCGAGTGAACAGGGCTACACCGGGGAGCTGTTTTTT
clone_size: .; j_call: TRBJ1-1; v_call: TRBV15; cdr3_length: 12; d_call: .; cdr3_aa: CATSRDFSGAFF; cdr3_nt: TGTGCCACCAGCAGAGACTTCTCGGGGGCTTTCTTT
clone_size: .; j_call: TRBJ2-5; v_call: TRBV6-2/TRBV6-3; cdr3_length: 14; d_call: .; cdr3_aa: CASSFRPAGETQYF; cdr3_nt: TGTGCCAGCAGTTTCCGCCCGGCCGGAGAGACCCAGTACTTC
clone_size: many; j_call: TRBJ2-1; v_call: TRBV29-1; cdr3_length: 12; d_call: TRBD2; cdr3_aa: CSAVSGGLEQFF; cdr3_nt: TGCAGCGCCGTTAGCGGGGGCCTTGAGCAGTTCTTC
clone_size: many; j_call: TRBJ2-1; v_call: TRBV5-6; cdr3_length: 14; d_call: TRBD2; cdr3_aa: CASSPSGGYNEQFF; cdr3_nt: TGTGCCAGCAGTCCGAGCGGGGGGTACAATGAGCAGTTCTTC
clone_size: .; j_call: TRBJ1-1; v_call: TRBV19; cdr3_length: 14; d_call: .; cdr3_aa: CASSIGQGGTEAFF; cdr3_nt: TGTGCCAGTAGTATAGGGCAGGGCGGCACTGAAGCTTTCTTT
clone_size: few; j_call: TRBJ2-1; v_call: TRBV7-9; cdr3_length: 14; d_call: TRBD2; cdr3_aa: CASRAQAGGREQFF; cdr3_nt: TGTGCCAGCCGAGCTCAGGCGGGGGGTCGTGAGCAGTTCTTC
clone_size: few; j_call: TRBJ2-1; v_call: TRBV6-5; cdr3_length: 15; d_call: .; cdr3_aa: CASSYVGNLGNEQFF; cdr3_nt: TGTGCCAGCAGTTACGTAGGGAACCTTGGGAATGAGCAGTTCTTC
clone_size: .; j_call: TRBJ2-1; v_call: TRBV27; cdr3_length: 17; d_call: TRBD2; cdr3_aa: CASSPWTSGGLYNEQFF; cdr3_nt: TGTGCCAGCAGTCCCTGGACTAGCGGGGGGCTCTACAATGAGCAGTTCTTC